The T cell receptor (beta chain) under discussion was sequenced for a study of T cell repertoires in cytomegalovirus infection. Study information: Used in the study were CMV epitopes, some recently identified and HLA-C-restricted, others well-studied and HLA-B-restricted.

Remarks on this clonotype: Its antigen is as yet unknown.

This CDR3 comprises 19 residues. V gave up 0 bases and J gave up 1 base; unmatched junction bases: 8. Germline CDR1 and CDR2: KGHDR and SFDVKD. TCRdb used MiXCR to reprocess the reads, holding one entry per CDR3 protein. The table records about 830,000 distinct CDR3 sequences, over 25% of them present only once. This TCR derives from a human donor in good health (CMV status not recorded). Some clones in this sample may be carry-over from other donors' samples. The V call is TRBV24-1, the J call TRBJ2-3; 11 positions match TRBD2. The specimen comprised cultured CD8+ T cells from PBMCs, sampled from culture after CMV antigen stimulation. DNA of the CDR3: TGTGCCACCAGTGATTTGAGGCTAGCGGGGGGTGCTGGCACAGATACGCAGTATTTT. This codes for CATSDLRLAGGAGTDTQYF.